The entry below describes one TCR beta chain. Here immunoSEQ multiplex PCR was the method, and the copy in TCRdb shows in-frame clones only, minus some. Of approximately 110,000 clones detected, just over 65% appear once; the ten largest clones hold roughly 22%. The sample comes from a study of shared clonotypes between healthy human individuals. V shed 2 bases and J 0 bases; nucleotides not matched to a gene: 5. The V gene's germline CDR1 is SGHDN and CDR2 FVKESK. This CDR3 comprises 16 residues. This sequence originates from a woman aged 30 to 39 in good health. Sequenced: memory CD8+ T cells sorted from blood. The subset denotes: CD45RO+ cells pooled with CCR7-negative TemRA cells. The chain joins TRBV14 to TRBJ1-1; 8 bases map to TRBD1. CDR3 nucleotide sequence: TGTGCCAGCAGCCAACCGGACAGGGAGATGAACACTGAAGCTTTCTTT. Protein product: CASSQPDREMNTEAFF.